This entry concerns a single T cell receptor beta chain. A second PCR of roughly 6 to 12 cycles used a sample-barcoded 5' primer and a J-beta primer mix. TCRdb used MiXCR to reprocess the 5' RACE reads, holding one entry per CDR3 protein. The sample shows about 1.4 million distinct CDR3 sequences, 45% to 70% of them seen only once. The sample is drawn from a study of blood T cells in healthy people across ages. CDR3 size: 15 residues. From germline, CDR1 is SQVTM and CDR2 ANQGSEA. The ends were cut back, 3 bases at V and 2 bases at J, with 16 bases in the middle. This TCR derives from a man younger than 30 in good health. The gene calls are TRBV29-1 and TRBJ2-5, with D unresolved. Sequencing was done on a sample of blood. This chain's CDR3 is CSVDLLNRAQETQYF. In nucleotides, the CDR3 is TGCAGCGTTGATCTACTAAATAGGGCGCAAGAGACCCAGTACTTC.